Reported below is one TCR beta chain. Enrollees, roughly 18 to 90 years old, lived in about two dozen US areas. Two consecutive negative NP/OP PCR tests, clearance, or resolved symptoms defined Cohort 3 recovery. The data were obtained in a study of blood T cell repertoires in COVID-19. About the research overall: Material from acute and convalescent COVID-19 was sourced from the United States, Italy and Spain.

Assay: immunoSEQ multiplex PCR; the TCRdb copy retains only in-frame clones and omits some. The data contain 350,000 or so clones, more than 85% of them seen just once; the ten biggest clones take up about a fifth. Germline-derived CDR1 and CDR2 are LNHDA and SQIVND (reference sequence). The length of the CDR3 is 15 residues. The V end lost 5 bases, the J end lost 1 base, and 14 bases lay between the germline ends. Sample: PBMCs or T cells enriched from blood (not recorded which). The V and J genes are TRBV19 and TRBJ1-1; D not certain. The TCR was taken from a woman in her 30s who had recovered from COVID-19. The CDR3 region has the DNA TGTGCCAGTAGTTCAGGAAGTCGCCCGAACACTGAAGCTTTCTTT. It specifies CASSSGSRPNTEAFF.